A selection of T cell receptor beta chains follows, all from one sample in a study of T cell repertoires in cytomegalovirus infection. TCRdb independently ran MiXCR on the reads; one entry per CDR3 protein. The repertoire has about 360,000 distinct CDR3 sequences, 15% to 20% of them found once; the top ten carry 7.5% to 9%. What was sequenced was PBMCs. All receptors derive from a human donor in good health (CMV status not recorded). Some clones in this sample may be carry-over from other donors' samples. The CDR3 runs from the conserved cysteine through the conserved F or W. The D gene is left open where the match is weak. Clone size is not always given. Where it is, it says once, few, many or a class for expanded clones.

len,j_gene,d_gene,v_gene,abundance,CDR3nt,CDR3aa
15,TRBJ2-1,TRBD1,TRBV7-9,few,TGTGCCAGCAGCCATTGGACAGGTGAAAACAATGAGCAGTTCTTC,CASSHWTGENNEQFF
15,TRBJ2-7,TRBD2,TRBV7-2,many,TGTGCCAGCAGCCCCCAAGGACTAGTGACCTACGAGCAGTACTTC,CASSPQGLVTYEQYF
13,TRBJ2-2,NA,TRBV2,NA,TGTGCCAGCAGTGGACCTGCCGCCGGGGAGCTGTTTTTT,CASSGPAAGELFF
13,TRBJ2-5,TRBD1,TRBV20-1,few,TGCATCGGCTCACAGGGGGCAGAAGAGACCCAGTACTTC,CIGSQGAEETQYF
12,TRBJ2-3,NA,TRBV6-2/TRBV6-3,NA,TGTGCCAGCAGTTACAGCGTAGATACGCAGTATTTT,CASSYSVDTQYF
15,TRBJ2-5,NA,TRBV7-2,NA,TGTGCCAGCAGCTTTGCCAATGTAAGCCCAGAGACCCTGTACTTC,CASSFANVSPETLYF
17,TRBJ1-2,TRBD1,TRBV4-1,NA,TGCGCCAGCAGCCGAGTCACCGGGACAGGGAATTACTATGGCTACACCTTC,CASSRVTGTGNYYGYTF
12,TRBJ1-1,NA,TRBV20-1,few,TGCAGTGTCAACCGGGAGAACACTGAAGCTTTCTTT,CSVNRENTEAFF
15,TRBJ1-4,TRBD1,TRBV28,few,TGTGCCAGCATGGGACAGGGGCGATACTATGAAAAACTGTTTTTT,CASMGQGRYYEKLFF
17,TRBJ1-2,TRBD1,TRBV18,NA,TGTGCCAGCTCACCCGTGGGTGGTACAGGGGCTAACTATGGCTACACCTTC,CASSPVGGTGANYGYTF
15,TRBJ2-2,TRBD1,TRBV12-3/TRBV12-4,few,TGTGCCAGCAGTTTAGTGAAGGGGGCGACCGGGGAGCTGTTTTTT,CASSLVKGATGELFF
14,TRBJ2-3,NA,TRBV12-3/TRBV12-4,many,TGTGCCAGCTATACATCCAGAGGGGCGGATACGCAGTATTTT,CASYTSRGADTQYF
14,TRBJ2-7,TRBD1,TRBV7-9,NA,TGTGCCAGCAGCCGGACAGGGGCCTGGTACGAGCAGTACTTC,CASSRTGAWYEQYF
15,TRBJ2-1,NA,TRBV20-1,NA,TGCAGTGCTGGATCCCTGCTAGAGTTCCACAATGAGCAGTTCTTC,CSAGSLLEFHNEQFF
17,TRBJ2-1,TRBD1,TRBV4-1,NA,TGCGCCAGCAGCCAAGTCCCAGTGGGACAGGATCGGGGTGAGCAGTTCTTC,CASSQVPVGQDRGEQFF
14,TRBJ1-5,TRBD1,TRBV7-2,many,TGTGCCAGCAGCCCAGGGGGTGGCAATCAGCCCCAGCATTTT,CASSPGGGNQPQHF
15,TRBJ2-5,NA,TRBV2,few,TGTGCCAGCAGTGAAGAGGGGGGGAGCCAAGAGACCCAGTACTTC,CASSEEGGSQETQYF